This record looks at one T cell receptor (beta chain) sequence and its context. The antigen this receptor binds is unknown. No clone much larger than this one lies a single base away; base qualities are absent. CDR3 length: 14 amino acids, cysteine to phenylalanine. The sequence is cut down to CDR3 DNA, 42 bases in frame from base 1. Clipping removes 3 bases from V and 8 bases from J, with 6 as the unmatched junction base count. From the germline V gene, CDR1 is SGHVS and CDR2 is FQNEAQ. Each collaborating institution followed its own protocols to collect whole blood in K2EDTA tubes. For TCRbeta analysis, collaborators shipped samples as frozen whole blood, isolated PBMCs, or DNA extracted from either of those sample types. TCRbeta CDR3 regions were amplified from genomic DNA by means of the immunoSEQ Assay, a bias-controlled multiplex PCR. From the authors' description of their analysis: The number of nucleated cells in each sample was estimated by amplification of reference gene primers within the assay. Sequence reads were collapsed and filtered to measure the absolute abundance of every unique TCRbeta CDR3 rearrangement. For each sample, productive Simpson clonality was calculated by taking the square root of Simpson's diversity index across productive rearrangements. This immuneACCESS table, as held by TCRdb, lists in-frame sequences with V and J called but not all clones. Of the missing ones, under half trace to an unresolved V gene in checked studies; the others have no known cause. That table is the source of V, J and clone size, and D and trimming were worked out from the DNA. The sample table records 150,000 to 200,000 clones; around nine tenths of these occur just once. Of the sample, 2.7% falls within the top ten clones.

This sample was taken from a study of blood T cell repertoires in COVID-19 (dated by TCRdb to about 2020). About the investigation overall: Collaborator samples came from the United States, Italy and Spain and covered acute and convalescent phases of COVID-19. The dataset comprised deeply sampled blood TCRbeta repertoires from subjects exposed to, actively infected with, or recovered from COVID-19. HLA class I and class II types, where available, came from metadata supplied by the sample provider rather than from assay-based typing. Sample metadata almost always included a de-identified subject ID, COVID-19 status, age in years and sex. The prospective study material was composed of cDNA or gDNA derived from T cells, B-cell-depleted T cells, or PBMCs. The repertoires were released in a freely available public database intended as a resource for research on the immune response to SARS-CoV-2. Samples were obtained from the ongoing ImmuneRACE study (first 160 participants) and from 1,200 or so subjects provided by 6 global collaborators.

General findings and caveats noted by the study authors: How much clinical and demographic metadata was included differed by source and by participant, and the metadata was provided uncurated.

The receptor was derived from a middle-aged man with active or convalescent COVID-19. The V and J genes are TRBV7-8 and TRBJ2-1, with 8 bases in between that match TRBD1. Sequencing was done on a sample of peripheral blood. The CDR3 in this case is CASSFRTGSDEQFF. The sequenced DNA: TGTGCCAGCAGCTTCCGGACAGGGTCAGATGAGCAGTTCTTC. This CDR3, with the reference TRBV7-8 and TRBJ2-1 proteins standing in past its ends, gives the full variable domain GAGVSQSPRYKVAKRGQDVALRCDPISGHVSLFWYQQALGQGPEFLTYFQNEAQLDKSGLPSDRFFAERPEGSVSTLKIQRTQQEDSAVYLCASSFRTGSDEQFFGPGTRLTVL.